This T cell receptor beta chain was sequenced in a study of T-cell memory formation after mild COVID-19. Study overall: The two donors had largely donor-specific TCR clusters.

MiXCR, run by TCRdb on the 5' RACE reads, gives a single entry per CDR3 protein. The sample holds around 50,000 distinct CDR3 sequences, 25% to 30% seen once. Between the trimmed V and J ends, which lost 5 bases and 0 bases, there was a span of 7 bases. Germline CDR1 MGHDK, CDR2 SYGVNS. CDR3 length equals 14 residues. Sample: PBMCs or a T cell subset sorted from them (not recorded which). The source of this sequence is a young man who had mild COVID-19 (a few samples of this study predate the infection). Cell type and time point are not known. The chain employs TRBV25-1 and TRBJ2-2; unclear D gene. The CDR3 is CASSRTANTGELFF. The CDR3 region has the DNA TGTGCCAGCAGTAGGACGGCGAACACCGGGGAGCTGTTTTTT.